These 12 T cell receptor beta chains share one sample of origin, sequenced in a study of response to subunit inactivated influenza vaccine. MiXCR, applied by TCRdb to the RT-PCR reads, yields one record per CDR3 protein. The data show hundreds of thousands of distinct CDR3 sequences, around 15% seen once. The input for sequencing was PBMCs from blood, taken roughly 2 weeks before vaccination. These receptors all come from a man in his fifties who received an inactivated influenza vaccine.

The chain has TRBV5-5 and TRBJ2-3; 7 bases fit TRBD1. Germline trimming cut 4 bases from V and 3 bases from J; bases unmatched to any gene: 11. The CDR3 is 16 residues long. Germline V gives CDR1 SGHKS, CDR2 YYEKEE (reference sequence). The CDR3 loop reads CASSEGYRGWTDTQYF. The DNA for the CDR3 is TGTGCCAGCAGCGAGGGGTACAGGGGTTGGACAGATACGCAGTATTTT.

This clonotype was counted only a few times. The CDR3: CASSAGTANYEQYF. The DNA of the CDR3 is TGCGCCAGCAGCGCTGGGACAGCTAACTACGAGCAGTACTTC. J is TRBJ2-7 and V is TRBV5-1; 7 nucleotides line up with TRBD1. Trimming at V came to 4 bases and at J to 3 bases, leaving 7 bases not matched to a gene. Germline loops: CDR1 SGHRS, CDR2 YFSETQ. The CDR3 extends over 14 amino acids.

The sample holds a few counts of this clonotype. The chain couples TRBV7-9 to TRBJ1-2; perhaps TRBD1 as D (5 bases). Germline CDR1 and CDR2: SEHNR and FQNEAQ (reference sequence). V was clipped by 5 bases and J by 2 bases, with 18 bases between them. The CDR3 runs to 16 residues. CDR3 residues: CASSPPSPGRNYGYTF. The DNA of the CDR3 is TGTGCCAGCAGCCCACCCTCCCCGGGGCGAAACTATGGCTACACCTTC.

This chain connects TRBV28 to TRBJ1-3; unclear D gene. V lost 3 bases to trimming and J lost 0 bases, with 12 bases between them. From germline, CDR1 is MDHEN and CDR2 SYDVKM. The CDR3 spans 16 residues. This chain's CDR3 is CASSLMHSSSGNTIYF. In DNA, the CDR3 is TGTGCCAGCAGTTTGATGCATTCGAGCTCTGGAAACACCATATATTTT. Looking up the rest from reference TRBV28 and TRBJ1-3 gives the full variable domain: DVKVTQSSRYLVKRTGEKVFLECVQDMDHENMFWYRQDPGLGLRLIYFSYDVKMKEKGDIPEGYSVSREKKERFSLILESASTNQTSMYLCASSLMHSSSGNTIYFGEGSWLTVV.

The chain joins TRBV4-2 to TRBJ2-7; unclear D gene. Germline CDR1 LGHNA, CDR2 YNFKEQ. V was trimmed by 0 bases and J by 7 bases, leaving 10 bases between them. The CDR3 has 13 amino acids. The CDR3 DNA follows: TGTGCCAGCAGCCAAGATGATGGCAGGGAGCAGTACTTC. As protein: CASSQDDGREQYF.

The sample holds a few counts of this clonotype. This chain joins TRBV20-1 and TRBJ1-2; TRBD1 might be the D (6 bases). Germline V gives CDR1 DFQATT, CDR2 SNEGSKA (reference sequence). Deletions cut 3 bases from V and 4 bases from J, with 15 bases between. CDR3 length equals 14 residues. The DNA of the CDR3 is TGCAGTGCTAGCCGCAGGGGCGCGGGCTATGGCTACACCTTC. It codes for CSASRRGAGYGYTF.

The chain has TRBV11-2 and TRBJ1-2, with D unresolved. The germline gives CDR1 SGHAT, CDR2 FQNNGV. This CDR3 is 17 amino acids long. V lost 2 bases and J lost 0, with 16 bases in between. CDR3 sequence reads: CASSLRQGPLANYGYTF. CDR3 sequence (DNA): TGTGCCAGCAGCTTAAGACAAGGCCCGTTAGCTAACTATGGCTACACCTTC.

As for this clonotype: Being one base from a much bigger clone, this may be a read error. This chain links TRBV7-8 with TRBJ2-1; 7 bases are shared with TRBD2. Trimming cost V 2 bases and J 7 bases; bases outside gene matches: 20. The germline CDR1 and CDR2 sequences are SGHVS and FQNEAQ. This CDR3 contains 19 residues. CDR3 sequence reads: CASSLRRLWASGFVNEQFF. The CDR3 DNA follows: TGTGCCAGCAGCTTACGTCGTCTGTGGGCTAGCGGCTTTGTTAATGAGCAGTTCTTC. The complete variable domain, with remaining parts taken from reference TRBV7-8 and TRBJ2-1, reads GAGVSQSPRYKVAKRGQDVALRCDPISGHVSLFWYQQALGQGPEFLTYFQNEAQLDKSGLPSDRFFAERPEGSVSTLKIQRTQQEDSAVYLCASSLRRLWASGFVNEQFFGPGTRLTVL.

The chain employs TRBV11-2 and TRBJ2-5, with TRBD2 matching over 11 bases. J was trimmed by 7 bases and V by 3 bases; bases with no gene match: 1. CDR3 length: 13 amino acids. Germline CDR1 reads SGHAT; CDR2 reads FQNNGV. The CDR3 reads CASSFGTSGTQYF. The CDR3 DNA follows: TGTGCCAGCAGCTTCGGGACTAGCGGGACCCAGTACTTC.

The rearrangement links TRBV29-1 to TRBJ2-5, with D possibly called TRBD1 or TRBD2 (5 bases each). Per the germline V gene, CDR1 is SQVTM and CDR2 is ANQGSEA. V gave up 0 bases and J gave up 5 bases, with 16 bases separating them. CDR3 length: 15 amino acids. CDR3: CSVEDSWGGGETQYF. The CDR3 nucleotides read TGCAGCGTTGAAGATAGCTGGGGCGGCGGGGAGACCCAGTACTTC.

In its sample, this clonotype was seen many times. The rearrangement uses TRBV20-1 and TRBJ2-7; a possible D gene is TRBD2 (6 bases). This CDR3 has 13 amino acids. Trimming took off 0 bases at V and 3 bases at J, with 9 bases between the two ends. Germline CDR1 is DFQATT and CDR2 is SNEGSKA (reference sequence). The CDR3 loop reads CSARDPTSYEQYF. CDR3 coding DNA: TGCAGTGCTAGAGACCCGACTAGCTACGAGCAGTACTTC.

The chain carries TRBV28 and TRBJ2-7; 9 bases are a match to TRBD1. The V gene's germline CDR1 is MDHEN and CDR2 SYDVKM. V was clipped by 5 bases and J by 3 bases; unmatched bases: 5. The CDR3 covers 14 residues. This chain's CDR3 is CASSTRQGVYEQYF. CDR3 sequence (DNA): TGTGCCAGCAGTACCCGACAGGGGGTCTACGAGCAGTACTTC.